Listed below are T cell receptor beta chains from one sample, sequenced in a study of blood T cell repertoires in COVID-19. Sequencing used immunoSEQ multiplex PCR; TCRdb keeps in-frame clones, though not all of them. The data hold about 190,000 clones, with approximately 91% observed a single time. Material: peripheral blood. These receptors were collected from a man aged 30-40 years with acute or convalescent COVID-19. Each CDR3 is given with its conserved first and last residue. D genes are given only for firm matches. The size of a clone is reported for some rows only, either as once, few or many, or as a class for expanded clones.

clone_size: .
j_call: TRBJ1-2
d_call: TRBD1
v_call: TRBV6-1
cdr3_aa: CASSDPGQVYTF
cdr3_nt: TGTGCCAGCAGTGATCCGGGACAGGTCTACACCTTC

clone_size: .
j_call: TRBJ2-1
d_call: .
v_call: TRBV4-2
cdr3_aa: CASSPTLSSYNEQFF
cdr3_nt: TGTGCCAGCAGCCCGACTCTAAGCTCCTACAATGAGCAGTTCTTC

clone_size: .
j_call: TRBJ1-5
d_call: .
v_call: TRBV6-1
cdr3_aa: CASSEPSRGEGKGAQHF
cdr3_nt: TGTGCCAGCAGTGAACCAAGCAGGGGAGAGGGAAAAGGGGCCCAGCATTTT

clone_size: few
j_call: TRBJ2-7
d_call: TRBD2
v_call: TRBV7-3
cdr3_aa: CASSLTGWREDEQYF
cdr3_nt: TGTGCCAGCAGCTTAACCGGGTGGCGGGAGGACGAGCAGTACTTC

clone_size: .
j_call: TRBJ2-7
d_call: .
v_call: TRBV4-1
cdr3_aa: CASSQRQSYEQYF
cdr3_nt: TGCGCCAGCAGCCAAAGACAGTCCTACGAGCAGTACTTC

clone_size: .
j_call: TRBJ1-2
d_call: .
v_call: TRBV6-5
cdr3_aa: CAASGGYGYTF
cdr3_nt: TGTGCCGCCTCAGGAGGTTATGGCTACACCTTC

clone_size: .
j_call: TRBJ1-1
d_call: .
v_call: TRBV7-3
cdr3_aa: CASSLTGLNTEAFF
cdr3_nt: TGTGCCAGCAGCTTAACGGGACTTAACACTGAAGCTTTCTTT

clone_size: .
j_call: TRBJ2-3
d_call: .
v_call: TRBV28
cdr3_aa: CASSPSGTDTQYF
cdr3_nt: TGTGCCAGCAGTCCCTCAGGGACAGATACGCAGTATTTT

clone_size: .
j_call: TRBJ2-4
d_call: .
v_call: TRBV2
cdr3_aa: CASCGVAKNIQYF
cdr3_nt: TGTGCCAGCTGCGGAGTAGCCAAAAACATTCAGTACTTC

clone_size: .
j_call: TRBJ1-5
d_call: .
v_call: TRBV10-1
cdr3_aa: CASLPTGNQPQHF
cdr3_nt: TGCGCCAGCCTTCCGACAGGCAATCAGCCCCAGCATTTT

clone_size: .
j_call: TRBJ1-3
d_call: .
v_call: TRBV27
cdr3_aa: CASSLGRHSGNTIYF
cdr3_nt: TGTGCCAGCAGTTTAGGCAGGCACTCTGGAAACACCATATATTTT

clone_size: .
j_call: TRBJ1-2
d_call: .
v_call: TRBV9
cdr3_aa: CASSGQRNYGYTF
cdr3_nt: TGTGCCAGCAGCGGACAGAGGAACTATGGCTACACCTTC

clone_size: .
j_call: TRBJ2-7
d_call: .
v_call: TRBV28
cdr3_aa: CASSSKQGQYF
cdr3_nt: TGTGCCAGCAGTTCCAAACAGGGGCAGTACTTC

clone_size: once
j_call: TRBJ1-2
d_call: TRBD1
v_call: TRBV23-1
cdr3_aa: CASSLFGTEGYTF
cdr3_nt: TGCGCCAGCAGTCTTTTCGGGACAGAGGGCTACACCTTC

clone_size: .
j_call: TRBJ2-7
d_call: .
v_call: TRBV7-3
cdr3_aa: CASSLGAGPYEQYF
cdr3_nt: TGTGCCAGCAGCCTAGGGGCAGGGCCCTACGAGCAGTACTTC

clone_size: .
j_call: TRBJ1-1
d_call: .
v_call: TRBV23-1
cdr3_aa: CASSQYPRGNTEAFF
cdr3_nt: TGCGCCAGCAGTCAATACCCTCGAGGGAACACTGAAGCTTTCTTT

clone_size: .
j_call: TRBJ1-4
d_call: TRBD1
v_call: TRBV29-1
cdr3_aa: CSVGQGVGEKLFF
cdr3_nt: TGCAGCGTCGGACAGGGCGTAGGCGAAAAACTGTTTTTT

clone_size: .
j_call: TRBJ1-2
d_call: .
v_call: TRBV28
cdr3_aa: CASTLALPDYGYTF
cdr3_nt: TGTGCCAGCACCCTAGCCCTACCAGACTATGGCTACACCTTC

clone_size: .
j_call: TRBJ1-5
d_call: TRBD1
v_call: TRBV5-1
cdr3_aa: CASREGQGNQPQHF
cdr3_nt: TGCGCCAGCAGGGAGGGACAGGGCAATCAGCCCCAGCATTTT

clone_size: .
j_call: TRBJ1-5
d_call: TRBD1
v_call: TRBV6-6
cdr3_aa: CASSPRGTQPQHF
cdr3_nt: TGTGCCAGCAGTCCCAGGGGGACTCAGCCCCAGCATTTT

clone_size: few
j_call: TRBJ1-4
d_call: TRBD1
v_call: TRBV5-1
cdr3_aa: CASSLGDSSLNEKLFF
cdr3_nt: TGCGCCAGCAGCTTGGGGGACAGCTCTCTTAATGAAAAACTGTTTTTT

clone_size: once
j_call: TRBJ1-1
d_call: .
v_call: TRBV19
cdr3_aa: CASSRGFTEAFF
cdr3_nt: TGTGCCAGTAGTCGAGGGTTCACTGAAGCTTTCTTT

clone_size: .
j_call: TRBJ2-3
d_call: TRBD2
v_call: TRBV12-5
cdr3_aa: CASGLVSGGSTDTQYF
cdr3_nt: TGTGCTAGTGGTTTGGTGAGCGGGGGTAGCACAGATACGCAGTATTTT

clone_size: .
j_call: TRBJ1-5
d_call: TRBD1
v_call: TRBV28
cdr3_aa: CASSLVFGTGPLLDNQPQHF
cdr3_nt: TGTGCCAGCAGTTTAGTATTCGGGACAGGCCCGCTCCTAGACAATCAGCCCCAGCATTTT

clone_size: .
j_call: TRBJ1-4
d_call: .
v_call: TRBV14
cdr3_aa: CASSQDVGRKLFF
cdr3_nt: TGTGCCAGCAGCCAAGATGTCGGGAGAAAACTGTTTTTT

clone_size: .
j_call: TRBJ2-3
d_call: .
v_call: TRBV6-2/TRBV6-3
cdr3_aa: CASSHGISTDTQYF
cdr3_nt: TGTGCCAGCAGCCACGGGATCAGCACAGATACGCAGTATTTT

clone_size: .
j_call: TRBJ1-2
d_call: TRBD1
v_call: TRBV6-5
cdr3_aa: CASSYSSGDRVKGYTF
cdr3_nt: TGTGCCAGCAGTTACTCTAGCGGGGACAGGGTAAAAGGCTACACCTTC

clone_size: .
j_call: TRBJ1-1
d_call: .
v_call: TRBV6-2/TRBV6-3
cdr3_aa: CASRPTGRRGTEAFF
cdr3_nt: TGTGCCAGCAGACCTACGGGACGGAGGGGCACTGAAGCTTTCTTT

clone_size: .
j_call: TRBJ2-7
d_call: .
v_call: TRBV4-2
cdr3_aa: CASSQGGTDYEQYF
cdr3_nt: TGTGCCAGCAGCCAAGGAGGGACTGACTACGAGCAGTACTTC

clone_size: .
j_call: TRBJ1-1
d_call: TRBD1
v_call: TRBV2
cdr3_aa: CARKPGQGRTEAFF
cdr3_nt: TGTGCCAGAAAGCCGGGACAGGGAAGAACTGAAGCTTTCTTT